These 17 T cell receptor beta chains came from one sample sequenced in a study of T cell responses to AZD1222 COVID-19 vaccine. Profiled with immunoSEQ multiplex PCR; TCRdb holds only in-frame clones, not every one. The data hold 100,000 to 150,000 clones, with around 90% observed a single time. The sequencing used peripheral blood, collected on day 0 of AZD1222 vaccination. The receptors were sampled from an adult in good health.

CDR3 amino acids: CASSYKGPLSYEQYF. Written as DNA, the CDR3 is TGTGCCAGCAGTTACAAGGGACCGTTATCCTACGAGCAGTACTTC. V usage is TRBV6-5 and J usage is TRBJ2-7; D could derive from TRBD1 or TRBD2 (5 bases each). The germline CDR1 and CDR2 sequences are MNHEY and SVGAGI. V lost 2 bases, J lost 1 base, and 12 bases lay in between. CDR3 size: 15 residues.

V gene TRBV11-2 combines with J gene TRBJ2-3, with a weak D call TRBD1 (6 bases). The CDR3 totals 15 residues. CDR1 SGHAT and CDR2 FQNNGV come from the germline V gene. Trimming took 5 bases from V and 6 from J, leaving 18 bases between them. The DNA for the CDR3 is TGTGCCAGCAGCCCACAGGGCACCGGTAGGGATACGCAGTATTTT. It is translated as CASSPQGTGRDTQYF.

The chain recombines TRBV7-8 with TRBJ2-1; D is perhaps TRBD1 or TRBD2 (5 bases each). The CDR3 has 15 residues. Germline V gene lookup returns CDR1 SGHVS and CDR2 FQNEAQ. The V gene lost 1 base and the J gene lost 8 bases, with 15 bases spanning the gap. The CDR3 spells CASSLGGGTGHEQFF. The CDR3 DNA sequence: TGTGCCAGCAGCTTAGGAGGAGGCACGGGGCATGAGCAGTTCTTC. Based on the CDR3 plus reference TRBV7-8 and TRBJ2-1, the full variable domain is GAGVSQSPRYKVAKRGQDVALRCDPISGHVSLFWYQQALGQGPEFLTYFQNEAQLDKSGLPSDRFFAERPEGSVSTLKIQRTQQEDSAVYLCASSLGGGTGHEQFFGPGTRLTVL.

The chain links TRBV4-3 to TRBJ2-6; a possible D gene is TRBD2 (6 bases). From germline, CDR1 is LGHNA and CDR2 YSLEER. The CDR3 runs to 17 residues. Trimming left V 0 bases short and J 0 bases short, with 9 bases between. CDR3 loop: CASSQDGGSSGANVLTF. The CDR3 DNA is TGCGCCAGCAGCCAAGATGGAGGGAGCTCTGGGGCCAACGTCCTGACTTTC.

The CDR3 sequence: CASSQVGGSLGEQFF. The CDR3 DNA sequence: TGTGCCAGCAGCCAAGTTGGGGGGTCGTTGGGTGAGCAGTTCTTC. This chain connects TRBV3-1 (or the pseudogene TRBV3-2) to TRBJ2-1; possible D gene TRBD2, 6 bases. The CDR3 totals 15 residues. Germline V lookup: CDR1 LGHDT, CDR2 YNNKEL (reference sequence). The ends were cut back, 1 base at V and 9 bases at J, with 16 bases in the middle.

The genes are TRBV13 and TRBJ1-6; the D gene is possibly TRBD1 (6 bases). The CDR3 has 16 residues. Germline V gene data show CDR1 as PRHDT and CDR2 as FYEKMQ (reference sequence). The ends were cut back, 2 bases at V and 5 bases at J, with 13 bases in the middle. CDR3 loop: CASSLRGKVDNSPLHF. The CDR3 nucleotides read TGTGCCAGCAGCTTAAGGGGGAAGGTGGATAATTCACCCCTCCACTTT.

V gene TRBV6-5 combines with J gene TRBJ2-3, with a possible D match to TRBD2 (6 bases). Deletions cut 7 bases from V and 4 bases from J, with 15 bases between. Germline lookup yields CDR1 MNHEY and CDR2 SVGAGI. This CDR3 region has 14 residues. CDR3 region: CASTSRDFSDTQYF. The CDR3 region has the DNA TGTGCCAGCACCTCAAGGGACTTCTCAGATACGCAGTATTTT.

A single count supports this clone. This chain connects TRBV7-3 to TRBJ2-1, with TRBD2 identical over 7 bases. From germline, CDR1 is SGHTA and CDR2 FQGTGA. Unmatched junction bases numbered 11, after V lost 5 bases and J lost 16 bases. The CDR3 is 12 residues long. This CDR3 reads CASSDAAGVQFF. CDR3 nucleotide sequence: TGTGCCAGCAGCGACGCCGCGGGAGTTCAATTCTTC.

V and J are TRBV5-4 and TRBJ2-1; D perhaps matches TRBD2 (6 bases). The CDR3 spans 15 residues. V gave up 0 bases and J gave up 2 bases, with 9 bases separating them. CDR1 and CDR2 from the germline V gene are SGHNT and YYREEE (reference sequence). The CDR3 nucleotides read TGTGCCAGCAGCTTGGTAGCGGCTACCTACAATGAGCAGTTCTTC. The encoded protein is CASSLVAATYNEQFF.

V and J are TRBV3-1 (or the pseudogene TRBV3-2) and TRBJ2-7; 9 positions agree with TRBD2. The CDR3 contains 15 residues. V lost 5 bases and J lost 0; bases outside the gene matches: 5. Germline V lookup: CDR1 LGHDT, CDR2 YNNKEL (reference sequence). The chain's CDR3 is CASSSLAGSSYEQYF. CDR3 DNA: TGTGCCAGCAGCTCTCTAGCGGGAAGCTCCTACGAGCAGTACTTC.

The chain has TRBV19 and TRBJ1-1; tentative D call: TRBD1 (5 bases). Deletions cut 5 bases from V and 5 bases from J, with 12 bases between. This CDR3 comprises 13 residues. Germline-derived CDR1 and CDR2 are LNHDA and SQIVND (reference sequence). The CDR3 reads CASSAGGSTEAFF. The CDR3 DNA follows: TGTGCCAGTAGTGCCGGGGGAAGTACTGAAGCTTTCTTT.

This sequence joins TRBV9 and TRBJ2-7; D unresolved. V lost 3 bases, J lost 2 bases, and 12 bases lay in between. Germline CDR1 is SGDLS and CDR2 is YYNGEE. The CDR3 has 14 amino acids. The chain's CDR3 is CASSAPGRAYEQYF. Written as DNA, the CDR3 is TGTGCCAGCAGCGCCCCCGGACGGGCCTACGAGCAGTACTTC.

This chain uses TRBV7-3 with TRBJ2-5, with 7 nucleotides matching TRBD2. J gave up 4 bases and V 0 bases, and 8 bases lay outside the gene matches. This CDR3 is built from 16 residues. Germline V gives CDR1 SGHTA, CDR2 FQGTGA. CDR3 bases: TGTGCCAGCAGCTTAACCGGCGGCGGGAGCCCAGAGACCCAGTACTTC. Protein sequence: CASSLTGGGSPETQYF.

The chain has TRBV5-1 and TRBJ1-2; 7 nucleotides agree with TRBD1. Looked up from germline, CDR1 is SGHRS and CDR2 is YFSETQ. J lost 1 base, V lost 4 bases, and 16 bases had no gene match. CDR3 length: 18 residues. In DNA, the CDR3 is TGCGCCAGCAGCATGAGACAGGGCGAGGTGAGAAGTAACTATGGCTACACCTTC. It translates to CASSMRQGEVRSNYGYTF. The full variable domain, completed using reference TRBV5-1 and TRBJ1-2, is KAGVTQTPRYLIKTRGQQVTLSCSPISGHRSVSWYQQTPGQGLQFLFEYFSETQRNKGNFPGRFSGRQFSNSRSEMNVSTLELGDSALYLCASSMRQGEVRSNYGYTFGSGTRLTVV.

The CDR3 here is CASSPPGGIWNTEAFF. The CDR3, as DNA: TGTGCCAGCTCACCCCCAGGGGGCATATGGAACACTGAAGCTTTCTTT. The V and J genes are TRBV18 and TRBJ1-1; 8 bases line up with TRBD1. J was trimmed by 1 base and V by 3 bases; bases with no gene match: 7. This CDR3 has 16 residues. CDR1 and CDR2 (germline): KGHSH, LQKENI.

The V and J genes are TRBV27 and TRBJ2-1; D perhaps matches TRBD2 (5 bases). Trimming cost V 4 bases and J 8 bases, with 18 bases left between them. The CDR3 length is 15 residues. CDR1 and CDR2 from the germline V gene are MNHEY and SMNVEV (reference sequence). The chain's CDR3 is CASSSRVYEFDEQFF. The CDR3 DNA reads as TGTGCCAGCAGTTCGAGGGTGTACGAATTCGATGAGCAGTTCTTC.

The chain recombines TRBV7-9 with TRBJ1-3, with no clear D. Germline V gives CDR1 SEHNR, CDR2 FQNEAQ (reference sequence). Trimming shortened V by 1 base and J by 2 bases, and 3 bases separated the two germline ends. The CDR3 consists of 13 residues. The CDR3 sequence: CASSLGAGNTIYF. The CDR3 region has the DNA TGTGCCAGCAGCTTAGGGGCTGGAAACACCATATATTTT.